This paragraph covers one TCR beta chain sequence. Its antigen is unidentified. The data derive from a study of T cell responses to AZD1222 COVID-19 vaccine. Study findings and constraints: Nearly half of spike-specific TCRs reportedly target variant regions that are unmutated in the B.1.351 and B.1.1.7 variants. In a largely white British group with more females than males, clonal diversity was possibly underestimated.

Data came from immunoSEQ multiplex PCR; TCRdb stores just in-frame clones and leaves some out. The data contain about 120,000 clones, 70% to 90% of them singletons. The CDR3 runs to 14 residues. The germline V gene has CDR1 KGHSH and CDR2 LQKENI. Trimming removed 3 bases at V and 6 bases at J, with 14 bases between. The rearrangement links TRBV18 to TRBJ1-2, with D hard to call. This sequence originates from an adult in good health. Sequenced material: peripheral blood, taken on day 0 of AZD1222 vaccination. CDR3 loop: CASSPAVGGHGYTF. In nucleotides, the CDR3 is TGTGCCAGCTCACCGGCAGTAGGAGGCCATGGCTACACCTTC.